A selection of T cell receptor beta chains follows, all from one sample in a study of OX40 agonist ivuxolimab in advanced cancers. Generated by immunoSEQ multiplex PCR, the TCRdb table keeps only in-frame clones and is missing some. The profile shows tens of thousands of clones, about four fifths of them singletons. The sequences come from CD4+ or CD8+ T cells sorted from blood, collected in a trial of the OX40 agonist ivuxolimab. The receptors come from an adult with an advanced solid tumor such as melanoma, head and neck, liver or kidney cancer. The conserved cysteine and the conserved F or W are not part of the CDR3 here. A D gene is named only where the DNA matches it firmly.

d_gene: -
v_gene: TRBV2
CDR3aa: ASRNRYSDTQY

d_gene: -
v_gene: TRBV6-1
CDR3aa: ASRPDGRYEQF

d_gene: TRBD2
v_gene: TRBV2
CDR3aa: ASSSETREVNEQF

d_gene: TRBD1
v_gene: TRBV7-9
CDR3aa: ASSILRDSLTRSGNTIY

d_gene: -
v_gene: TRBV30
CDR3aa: AWSAGVGNIQY

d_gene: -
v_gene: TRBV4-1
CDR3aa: ASSQLRSEKLF

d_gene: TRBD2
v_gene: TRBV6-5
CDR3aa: ASSSGWTSGTDTQY

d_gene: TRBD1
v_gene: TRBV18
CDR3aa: ASSNGQDRNTIY

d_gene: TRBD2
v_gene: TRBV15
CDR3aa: ATSRDWGSGGNSYEQY

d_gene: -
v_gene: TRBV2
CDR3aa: ASSPAGSVTAF

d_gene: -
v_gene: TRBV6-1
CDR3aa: ASSESQRRGDEQY

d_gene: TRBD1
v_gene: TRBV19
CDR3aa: ASSQNRDRASDEQY

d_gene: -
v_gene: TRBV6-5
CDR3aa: ATELPTNEKLF

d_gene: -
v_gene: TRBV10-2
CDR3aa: ASSESGNSGANVLT

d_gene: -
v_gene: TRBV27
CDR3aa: ASSLRPTLAKNIQY

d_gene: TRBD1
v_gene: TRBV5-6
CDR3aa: ASSLGTGRYEQY

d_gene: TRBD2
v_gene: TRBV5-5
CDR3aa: ASRSTGGLAGGDEQY

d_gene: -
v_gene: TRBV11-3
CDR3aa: ASGPRDLYEQY

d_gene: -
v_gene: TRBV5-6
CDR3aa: ASSLAGAVKAF

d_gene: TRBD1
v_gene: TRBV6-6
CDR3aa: ASSYKGQSSNQPQH

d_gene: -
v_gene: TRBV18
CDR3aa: ASSLLGSTSTDTQY

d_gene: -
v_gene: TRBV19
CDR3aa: ASSIGLGEVNTEAF

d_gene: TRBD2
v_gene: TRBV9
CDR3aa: ASSYGTSGRRRGDTQY

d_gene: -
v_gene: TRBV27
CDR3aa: ASSLLGSPSSGANVLT

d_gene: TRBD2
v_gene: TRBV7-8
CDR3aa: ASKRSGRADTQY

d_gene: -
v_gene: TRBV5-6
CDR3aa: ASSFYGSNQPQH

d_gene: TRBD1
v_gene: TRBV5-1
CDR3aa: ASSQDRGPNEQF

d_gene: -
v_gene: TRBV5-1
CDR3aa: ASSLVSGGSEAF

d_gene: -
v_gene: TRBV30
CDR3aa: AWKAYMNTEAF

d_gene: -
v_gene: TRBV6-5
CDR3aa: ASGRGVETEAF

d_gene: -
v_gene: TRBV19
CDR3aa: ASSTLVLANYGYT